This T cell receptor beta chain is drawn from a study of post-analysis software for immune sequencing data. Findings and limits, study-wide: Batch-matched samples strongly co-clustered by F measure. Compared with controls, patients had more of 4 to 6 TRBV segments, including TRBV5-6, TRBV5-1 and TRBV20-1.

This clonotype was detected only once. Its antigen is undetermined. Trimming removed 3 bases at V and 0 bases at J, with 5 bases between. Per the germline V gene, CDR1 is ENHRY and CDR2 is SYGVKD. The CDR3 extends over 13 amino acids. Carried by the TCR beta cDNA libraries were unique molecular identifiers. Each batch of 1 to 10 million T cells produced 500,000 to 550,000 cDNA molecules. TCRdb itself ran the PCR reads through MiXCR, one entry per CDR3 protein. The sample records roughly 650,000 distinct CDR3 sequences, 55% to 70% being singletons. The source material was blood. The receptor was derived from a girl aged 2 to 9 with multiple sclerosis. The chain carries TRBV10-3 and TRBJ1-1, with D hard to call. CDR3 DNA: TGTGCCATCAGTGATCCCGTGAACACTGAAGCTTTCTTT. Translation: CAISDPVNTEAFF.